This T cell receptor (beta chain) was documented in a study of CD8+ T cells in alopecia areata. The ends were cut back, 3 bases at V and 0 bases at J, with 11 bases in the middle. The length of the CDR3 is 16 residues. Germline assignment: CDR1 MDHEN and CDR2 SYDVKM. This clone was seen at least ten times. Treatment here: oral pan-JAK inhibitor, 5-10 mg twice daily. Reverse transcribed after extraction, RNA yielded cDNA as the sequencing template. Clones were read by immunoSEQ multiplex PCR, and TCRdb kept only the in-frame ones, dropping some. There are hundreds of thousands of clones in the sample; roughly 50% occur only once, and about 1.7% lies in the top ten.

The starting material was CD4+ T cells sorted from blood, obtained at week 24, from a patient treated with tofacitinib. The rearrangement uses TRBV28 and TRBJ2-2; D is unresolved. This TCR was recovered from a human donor with alopecia areata. CDR3 residues: CASSFFRLANTGELFF. The CDR3 coding sequence is TGTGCCAGCAGTTTCTTTAGGCTCGCGAACACCGGGGAGCTGTTTTTT.